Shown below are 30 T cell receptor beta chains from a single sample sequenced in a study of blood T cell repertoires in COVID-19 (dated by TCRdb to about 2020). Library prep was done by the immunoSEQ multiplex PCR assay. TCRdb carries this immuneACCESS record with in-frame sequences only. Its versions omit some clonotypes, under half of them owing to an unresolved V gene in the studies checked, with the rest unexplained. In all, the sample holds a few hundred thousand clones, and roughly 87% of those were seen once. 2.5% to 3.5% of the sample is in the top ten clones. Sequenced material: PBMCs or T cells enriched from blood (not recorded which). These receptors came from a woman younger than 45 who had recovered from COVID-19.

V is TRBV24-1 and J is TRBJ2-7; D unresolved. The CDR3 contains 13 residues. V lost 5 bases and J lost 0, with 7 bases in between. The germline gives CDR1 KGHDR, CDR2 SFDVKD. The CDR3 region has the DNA TGTGCCACCAGTGGTCGGTACTCCTACGAGCAGTACTTC. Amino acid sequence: CATSGRYSYEQYF.

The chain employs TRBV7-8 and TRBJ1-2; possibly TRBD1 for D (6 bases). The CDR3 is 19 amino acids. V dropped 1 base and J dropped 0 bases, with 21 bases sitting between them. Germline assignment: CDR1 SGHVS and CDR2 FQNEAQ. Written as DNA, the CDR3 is TGTGCCAGCAGCTTAGTTCAGGGGCCTCGGCGGGTGCCTAACTATGGCTACACCTTC. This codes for CASSLVQGPRRVPNYGYTF.

As DNA, the CDR3 is TGTGCCAGCAGCCAAGATCAGGGCCGTGGCTACACCTTC. Translation gives CASSQDQGRGYTF. The chain recombines TRBV3-1 (or the pseudogene TRBV3-2) with TRBJ1-2; possibly TRBD1 for D (5 bases). V was trimmed by 0 bases and J by 7 bases, leaving 9 bases between them. Germline CDR1 LGHDT, CDR2 YNNKEL (reference sequence). The CDR3 is 13 residues long.

The CDR3: CASSSSGGSGNTIYF. The CDR3 DNA reads as TGCGCCAGCAGCAGCTCAGGGGGCTCTGGAAACACCATATATTTT. The chain employs TRBV5-1 and TRBJ1-3; 7 bases line up with TRBD1. The CDR3 has 15 amino acids. Germline V CDR1 and CDR2: SGHRS, YFSETQ. The trim removed 4 bases at V and 0 bases at J, leaving 4 bases unmatched.

CDR3 DNA: TGTGCCAGTAGCAACAGGGAATTAGCCAAAAACATTCAGTACTTC. Translated, it gives CASSNRELAKNIQYF. The rearrangement joins TRBV19 to TRBJ2-4; possible D gene TRBD1, 6 bases. The V end lost 6 bases, the J end lost 0 bases, and 12 bases lay between the germline ends. CDR3 size: 15 residues. Germline lookup yields CDR1 LNHDA and CDR2 SQIVND (reference sequence).

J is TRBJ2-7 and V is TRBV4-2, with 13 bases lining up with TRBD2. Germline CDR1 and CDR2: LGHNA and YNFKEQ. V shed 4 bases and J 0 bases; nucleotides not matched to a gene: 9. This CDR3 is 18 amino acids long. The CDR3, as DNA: TGTGCCAGCAGCCCTGGGACTAGCGGGGCGACTAGCTCCTACGAGCAGTACTTC. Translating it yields CASSPGTSGATSSYEQYF.

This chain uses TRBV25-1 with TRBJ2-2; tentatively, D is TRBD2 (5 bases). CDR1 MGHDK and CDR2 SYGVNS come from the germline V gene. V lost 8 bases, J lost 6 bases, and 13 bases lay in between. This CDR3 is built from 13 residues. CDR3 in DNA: TGTGCCAGCGGAATGACCGGGGCCGGGGAGCTGTTTTTT. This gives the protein CASGMTGAGELFF.

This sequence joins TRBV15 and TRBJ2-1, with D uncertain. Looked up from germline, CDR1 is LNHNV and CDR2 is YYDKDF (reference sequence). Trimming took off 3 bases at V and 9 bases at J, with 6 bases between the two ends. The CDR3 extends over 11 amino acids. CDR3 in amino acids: CATSSWSEQFF. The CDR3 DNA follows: TGTGCCACCAGCAGTTGGAGTGAGCAGTTCTTC.

CDR3 coding DNA: TGTGCCAGCAGTCAAGGGACAGGGAGAAATCAGCCCCAGCATTTT. It translates to CASSQGTGRNQPQHF. The chain uses TRBV28 and TRBJ1-5; 9 bases align to TRBD1. The V segment lost 5 bases and the J segment 4 bases; nucleotides outside the gene matches: 6. Germline V gene lookup returns CDR1 MDHEN and CDR2 SYDVKM. This CDR3 contains 15 residues.

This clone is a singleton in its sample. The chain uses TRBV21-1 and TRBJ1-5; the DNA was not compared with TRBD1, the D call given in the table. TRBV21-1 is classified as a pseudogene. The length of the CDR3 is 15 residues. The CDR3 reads CASFATGVSDQPQHF. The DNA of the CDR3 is TGTGCCAGCTTCGCAACAGGGGTCTCAGATCAGCCCCAGCATTTT.

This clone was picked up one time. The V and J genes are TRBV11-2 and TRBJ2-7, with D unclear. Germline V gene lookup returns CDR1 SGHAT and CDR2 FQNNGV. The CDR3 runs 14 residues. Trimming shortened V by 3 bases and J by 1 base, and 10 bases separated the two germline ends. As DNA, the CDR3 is TGTGCCAGCAGCTTCGAGTCCATTTCCTACGAGCAGTACTTC. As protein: CASSFESISYEQYF.

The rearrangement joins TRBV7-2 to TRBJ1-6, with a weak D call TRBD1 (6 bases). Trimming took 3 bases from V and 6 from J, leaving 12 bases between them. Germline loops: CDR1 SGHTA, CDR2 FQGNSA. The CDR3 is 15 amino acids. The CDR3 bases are TGTGCCAGCAGCTTTCTCGGGGGGCTTAATTCACCCCTCCACTTT. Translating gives CASSFLGGLNSPLHF. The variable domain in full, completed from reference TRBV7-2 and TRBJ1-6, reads GAGVSQSPSNKVTEKGKDVELRCDPISGHTALYWYRQSLGQGLEFLIYFQGNSAPDKSGLPSDRFSAERTGGSVSTLTIQRTQQEDSAVYLCASSFLGGLNSPLHFGNGTRLTVT.

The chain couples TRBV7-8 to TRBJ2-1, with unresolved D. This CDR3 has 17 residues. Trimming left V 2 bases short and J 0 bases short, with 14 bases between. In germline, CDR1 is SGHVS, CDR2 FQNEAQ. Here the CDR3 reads CASSLYQSWSSYNEQFF. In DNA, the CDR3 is TGTGCCAGCAGCTTATACCAAAGCTGGAGCTCCTACAATGAGCAGTTCTTC. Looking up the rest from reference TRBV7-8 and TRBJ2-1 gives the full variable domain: GAGVSQSPRYKVAKRGQDVALRCDPISGHVSLFWYQQALGQGPEFLTYFQNEAQLDKSGLPSDRFFAERPEGSVSTLKIQRTQQEDSAVYLCASSLYQSWSSYNEQFFGPGTRLTVL.

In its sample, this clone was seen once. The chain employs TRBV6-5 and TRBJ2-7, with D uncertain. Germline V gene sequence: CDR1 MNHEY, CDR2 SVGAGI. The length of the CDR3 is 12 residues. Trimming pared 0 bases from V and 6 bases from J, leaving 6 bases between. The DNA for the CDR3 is TGTGCCAGCAGTTACTCGTGGAGCGAGCAGTACTTC. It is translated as CASSYSWSEQYF.

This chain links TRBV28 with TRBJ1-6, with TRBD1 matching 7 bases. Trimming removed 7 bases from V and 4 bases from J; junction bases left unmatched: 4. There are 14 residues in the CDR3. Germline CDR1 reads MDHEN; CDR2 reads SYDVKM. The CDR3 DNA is TGTGCCAGCAAGCCGGGACAGTATAATTCACCCCTCCACTTT. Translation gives CASKPGQYNSPLHF. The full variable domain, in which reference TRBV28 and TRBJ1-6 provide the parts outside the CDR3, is DVKVTQSSRYLVKRTGEKVFLECVQDMDHENMFWYRQDPGLGLRLIYFSYDVKMKEKGDIPEGYSVSREKKERFSLILESASTNQTSMYLCASKPGQYNSPLHFGNGTRLTVT.

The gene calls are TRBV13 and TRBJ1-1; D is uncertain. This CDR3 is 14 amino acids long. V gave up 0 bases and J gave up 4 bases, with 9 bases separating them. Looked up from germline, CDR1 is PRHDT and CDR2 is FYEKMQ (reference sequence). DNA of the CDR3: TGTGCCAGCAGCTTAGGGGCGGGGAGCACTGAAGCTTTCTTT. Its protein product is CASSLGAGSTEAFF.

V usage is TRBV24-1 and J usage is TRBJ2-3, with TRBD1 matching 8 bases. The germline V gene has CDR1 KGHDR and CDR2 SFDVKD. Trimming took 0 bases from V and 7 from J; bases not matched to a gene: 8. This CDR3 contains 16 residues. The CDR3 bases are TGTGCCACCAGTGATTTGCCGCGACAGGGGTTCCATACGCAGTATTTT. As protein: CATSDLPRQGFHTQYF.

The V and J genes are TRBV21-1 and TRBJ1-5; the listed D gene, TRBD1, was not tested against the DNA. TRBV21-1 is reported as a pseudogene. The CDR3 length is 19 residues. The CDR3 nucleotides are TGTGCCAGCAGCACCAACCCGGGACAGGGGGCGGGGGTCAATCAGCCCCAGCATTTT. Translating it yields CASSTNPGQGAGVNQPQHF.

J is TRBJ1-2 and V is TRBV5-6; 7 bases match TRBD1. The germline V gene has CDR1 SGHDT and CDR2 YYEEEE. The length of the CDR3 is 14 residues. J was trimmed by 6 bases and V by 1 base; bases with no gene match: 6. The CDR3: CASSLTAGGHGYTF. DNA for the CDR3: TGTGCCAGCAGCTTGACCGCAGGGGGACATGGCTACACCTTC.

The CDR3 nucleotides read TGTGCCAGCAGCAGCGAGGGTGTAAGGCGGTACAATGAGCAGTTCTTC. The encoded protein is CASSSEGVRRYNEQFF. V and J are TRBV7-2 and TRBJ2-1; D perhaps matches TRBD2 (5 bases). Trimming pared 5 bases from V and 4 bases from J, leaving 18 bases between. The CDR3 has 16 residues. The germline V gene has CDR1 SGHTA and CDR2 FQGNSA.

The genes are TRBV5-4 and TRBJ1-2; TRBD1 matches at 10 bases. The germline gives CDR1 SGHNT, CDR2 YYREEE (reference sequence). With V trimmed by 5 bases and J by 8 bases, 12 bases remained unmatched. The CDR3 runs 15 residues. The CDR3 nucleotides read TGTGCCAGCAGTCCCGGGACAGGGGTTCCTCTCGGCTACACCTTC. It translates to CASSPGTGVPLGYTF.

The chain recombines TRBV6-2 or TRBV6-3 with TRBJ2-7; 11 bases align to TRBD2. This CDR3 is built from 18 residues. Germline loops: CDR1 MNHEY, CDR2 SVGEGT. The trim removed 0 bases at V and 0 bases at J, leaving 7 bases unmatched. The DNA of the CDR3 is TGTGCCAGCAGTTACTCCTCTAGCGGGGGGCACCACTCCTACGAGCAGTACTTC. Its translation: CASSYSSSGGHHSYEQYF.

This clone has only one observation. In DNA, the CDR3 is TGTGCCGCCAAGGGGGGGAAGAACACTGAAGCTTTCTTT. This sequence encodes CAAKGGKNTEAFF. The V call is TRBV6-5, the J call TRBJ1-1, with a weak D call TRBD1 (6 bases). Trimming took 11 bases from V and 1 from J, leaving 14 bases between them. Per the germline V gene, CDR1 is MNHEY and CDR2 is SVGAGI. The CDR3 length is 13 residues.

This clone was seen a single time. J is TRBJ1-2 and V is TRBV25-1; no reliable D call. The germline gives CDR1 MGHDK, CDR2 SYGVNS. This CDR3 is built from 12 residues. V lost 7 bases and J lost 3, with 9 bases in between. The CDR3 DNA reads TGTGCCAGCAACCAGGATTACTATGGCTACACCTTC. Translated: CASNQDYYGYTF.

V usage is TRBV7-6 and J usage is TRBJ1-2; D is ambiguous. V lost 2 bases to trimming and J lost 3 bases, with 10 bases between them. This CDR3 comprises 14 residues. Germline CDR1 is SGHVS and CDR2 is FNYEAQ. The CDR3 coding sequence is TGTGCCAGCAGCTTAACCCCGGAGGACTATGGCTACACCTTC. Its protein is CASSLTPEDYGYTF.

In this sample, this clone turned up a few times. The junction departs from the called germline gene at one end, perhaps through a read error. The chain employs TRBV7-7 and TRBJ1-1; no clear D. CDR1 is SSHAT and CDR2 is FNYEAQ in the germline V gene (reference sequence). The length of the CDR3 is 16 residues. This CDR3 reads CASSLDEVKMNTEAFF. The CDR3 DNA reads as TGTGCTAGCAGCTTAGATGAGGTGAAAATGAACACTGAAGCTTTCTTT.

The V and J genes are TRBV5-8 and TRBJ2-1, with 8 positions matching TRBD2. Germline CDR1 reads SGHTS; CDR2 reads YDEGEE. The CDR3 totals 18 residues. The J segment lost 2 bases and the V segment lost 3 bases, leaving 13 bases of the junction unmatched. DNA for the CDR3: TGTGCCAGCAGCTCTACACTACCCGGGACTAGTGCCTACAATGAGCAGTTCTTC. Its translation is CASSSTLPGTSAYNEQFF.

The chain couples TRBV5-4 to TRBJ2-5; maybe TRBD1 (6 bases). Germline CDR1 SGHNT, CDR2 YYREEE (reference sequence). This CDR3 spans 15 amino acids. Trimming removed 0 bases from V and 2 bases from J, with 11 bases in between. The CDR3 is CASSLVGQPQETQYF. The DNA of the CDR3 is TGTGCCAGCAGCTTGGTTGGACAGCCTCAAGAGACCCAGTACTTC.

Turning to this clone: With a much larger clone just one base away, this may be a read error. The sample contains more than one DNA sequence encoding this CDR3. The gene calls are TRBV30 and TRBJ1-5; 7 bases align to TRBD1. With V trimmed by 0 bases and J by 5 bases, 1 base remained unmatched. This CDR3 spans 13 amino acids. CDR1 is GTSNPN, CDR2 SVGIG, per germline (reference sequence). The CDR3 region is CAWSVQGDQPQHF. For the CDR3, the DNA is TGTGCCTGGAGTGTTCAGGGGGATCAGCCCCAGCATTTT. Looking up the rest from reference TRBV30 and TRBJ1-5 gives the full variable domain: SQTIHQWPATLVQPVGSPLSLECTVEGTSNPNLYWYRQAAGRGLQLLFYSVGIGQISSEVPQNLSASRPQDRQFILSSKKLLLSDSGFYLCAWSVQGDQPQHFGDGTRLSIL.

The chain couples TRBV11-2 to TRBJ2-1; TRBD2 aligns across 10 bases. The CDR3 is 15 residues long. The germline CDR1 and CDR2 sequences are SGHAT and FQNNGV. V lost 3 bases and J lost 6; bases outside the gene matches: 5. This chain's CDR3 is CASSFLAGEGNEQFF. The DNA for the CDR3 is TGTGCCAGCAGCTTTCTAGCGGGAGAGGGCAATGAGCAGTTCTTC.